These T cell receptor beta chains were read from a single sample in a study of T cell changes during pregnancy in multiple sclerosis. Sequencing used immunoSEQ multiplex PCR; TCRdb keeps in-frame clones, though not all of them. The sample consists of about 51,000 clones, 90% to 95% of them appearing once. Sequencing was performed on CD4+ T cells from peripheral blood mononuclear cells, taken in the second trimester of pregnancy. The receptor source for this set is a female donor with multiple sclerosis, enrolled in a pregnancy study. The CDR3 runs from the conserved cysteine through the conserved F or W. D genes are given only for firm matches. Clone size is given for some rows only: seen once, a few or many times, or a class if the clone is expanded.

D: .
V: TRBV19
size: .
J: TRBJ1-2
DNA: TGTGCCAGTAGGAGGCAGAGCAGCTATGGCTACACCTTC
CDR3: CASRRQSSYGYTF

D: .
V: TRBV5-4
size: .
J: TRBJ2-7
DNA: TGTGCCAGCAGCCAAGAAACCGCCGCAGGGGCCTACGAGCAGTACTTC
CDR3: CASSQETAAGAYEQYF

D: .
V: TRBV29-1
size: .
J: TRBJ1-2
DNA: TGCAGCGCCTACGAAGCGGGGGGCGGCTACACCTTC
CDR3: CSAYEAGGGYTF

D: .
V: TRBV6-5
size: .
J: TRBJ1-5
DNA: TGTGCCAGCAGTTCAGGGGTCCATCAGCCCCAGCATTTT
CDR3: CASSSGVHQPQHF

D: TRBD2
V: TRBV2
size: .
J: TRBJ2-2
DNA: TGTGCCAGCAGTAGCGGGGGGGGCGCCGGGGAGCTGTTTTTT
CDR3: CASSSGGGAGELFF

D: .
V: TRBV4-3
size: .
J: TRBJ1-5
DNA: TGCGCCAGCAGCCAAGCGAGGCGCTATCAGCCCCAGCATTTT
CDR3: CASSQARRYQPQHF

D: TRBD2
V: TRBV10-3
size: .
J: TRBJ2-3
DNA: TGTGCCATCACTAGCGGGGACACAGATACGCAGTATTTT
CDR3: CAITSGDTDTQYF

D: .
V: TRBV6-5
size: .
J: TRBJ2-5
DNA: TGTGCCAGCGGCCTGGAGACCCAGTACTTC
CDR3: CASGLETQYF

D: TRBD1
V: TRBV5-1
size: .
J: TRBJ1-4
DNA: TGCGCCAGCAGCCTAGGTAGCCGGACAGGGGATGAAAAACTGTTTTTT
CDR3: CASSLGSRTGDEKLFF

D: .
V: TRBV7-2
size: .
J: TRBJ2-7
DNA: TGTGCCAGCAGCTTGGACTCAAAGTACGAGCAGTACTTC
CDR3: CASSLDSKYEQYF

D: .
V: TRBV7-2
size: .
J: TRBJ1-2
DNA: TGTGCCAGCACCTCCCCCAGGAACTATGGCTACACCTTC
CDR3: CASTSPRNYGYTF

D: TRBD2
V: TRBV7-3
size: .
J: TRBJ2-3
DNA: TGTGCCAGCAGCGACAGTAGTCTAGCGGGGTCCCTCACAGATACGCAGTATTTT
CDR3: CASSDSSLAGSLTDTQYF

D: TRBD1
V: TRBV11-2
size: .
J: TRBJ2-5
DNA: TGTGCCAGCAGCCAAGACAGGGGCGAGACCCAGTACTTC
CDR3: CASSQDRGETQYF

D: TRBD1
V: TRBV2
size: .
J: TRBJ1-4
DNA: TGTGCCAGCTTTACGGGGACAGGGAATGAAAAACTGTTTTTT
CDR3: CASFTGTGNEKLFF

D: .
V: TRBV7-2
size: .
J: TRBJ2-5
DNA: TGTGCCAGCAGCCAAGACGCGGGGGCCCAAGAGACCCAGTACTTC
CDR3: CASSQDAGAQETQYF

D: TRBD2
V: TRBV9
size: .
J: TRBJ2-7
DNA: TGTGCCAGCAGCGTAGGGGGCGGGGGTGTCTACGAGCAGTACTTC
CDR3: CASSVGGGGVYEQYF

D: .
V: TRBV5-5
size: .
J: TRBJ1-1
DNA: TGTGCCAGCAGCTTGGCCCCAGGGCCCCCCTTCTTT
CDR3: CASSLAPGPPFF

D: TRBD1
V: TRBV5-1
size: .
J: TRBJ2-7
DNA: TGCGCCAGCAGCTTAGTCCCTTCGGGGACAGGGGGCCGAGTGAGCGAGCAGTACTTC
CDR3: CASSLVPSGTGGRVSEQYF

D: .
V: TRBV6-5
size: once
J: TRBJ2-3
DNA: TGTGCCAGCAGCTCTATCCGGGATACGCAGTATTTT
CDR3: CASSSIRDTQYF

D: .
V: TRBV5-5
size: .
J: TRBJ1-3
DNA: TGTGCCAGCAGCTTCTCAGGGTCCGGAAACACCATATATTTT
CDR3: CASSFSGSGNTIYF

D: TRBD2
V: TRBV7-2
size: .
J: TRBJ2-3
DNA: TGTGCCAGCAGACGACTAGCGGGGGGCGCAGATACGCAGTATTTT
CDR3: CASRRLAGGADTQYF

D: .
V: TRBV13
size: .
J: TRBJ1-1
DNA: TGTGCCAGTCGCCGGGACTCCAGGAACACTGAAGCTTTCTTT
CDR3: CASRRDSRNTEAFF

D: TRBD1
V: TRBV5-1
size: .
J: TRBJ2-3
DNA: TGCGCCAGCAGCTTGGGGTTGACAGGGGGAAGCACAGATACGCAGTATTTT
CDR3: CASSLGLTGGSTDTQYF